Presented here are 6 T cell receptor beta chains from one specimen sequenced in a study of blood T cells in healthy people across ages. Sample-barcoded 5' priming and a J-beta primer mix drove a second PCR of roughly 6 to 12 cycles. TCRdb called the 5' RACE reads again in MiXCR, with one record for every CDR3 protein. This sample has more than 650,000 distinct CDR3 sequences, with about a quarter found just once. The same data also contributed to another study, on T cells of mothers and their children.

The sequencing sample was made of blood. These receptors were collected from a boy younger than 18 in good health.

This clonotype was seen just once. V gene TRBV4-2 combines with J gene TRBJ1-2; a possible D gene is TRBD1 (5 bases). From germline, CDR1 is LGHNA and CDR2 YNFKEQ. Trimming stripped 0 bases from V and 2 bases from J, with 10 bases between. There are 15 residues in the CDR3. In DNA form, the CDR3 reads TGTGCCAGCAGCCAAGAGGTCGAGGGGAACTATGGCTACACCTTC. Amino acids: CASSQEVEGNYGYTF.

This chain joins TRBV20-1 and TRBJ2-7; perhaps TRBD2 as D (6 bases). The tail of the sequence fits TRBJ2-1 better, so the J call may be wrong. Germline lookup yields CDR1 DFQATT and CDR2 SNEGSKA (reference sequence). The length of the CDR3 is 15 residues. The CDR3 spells CSARGVGLNYNEQFF. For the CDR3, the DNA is TGCAGTGCTAGAGGGGTGGGACTCAACTACAATGAGCAGTTCTTC.

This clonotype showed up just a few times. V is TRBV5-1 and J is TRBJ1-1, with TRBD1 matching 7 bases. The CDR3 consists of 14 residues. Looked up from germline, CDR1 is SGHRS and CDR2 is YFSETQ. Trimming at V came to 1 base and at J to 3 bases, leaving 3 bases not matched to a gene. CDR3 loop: CASSLTGADTEAFF. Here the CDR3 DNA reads TGCGCCAGCAGCTTGACAGGGGCGGACACTGAAGCTTTCTTT.

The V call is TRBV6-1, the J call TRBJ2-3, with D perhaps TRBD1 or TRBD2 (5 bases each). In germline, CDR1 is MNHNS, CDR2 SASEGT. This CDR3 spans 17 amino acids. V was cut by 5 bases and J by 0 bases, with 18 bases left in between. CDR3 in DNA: TGTGCCAGCAGTACCACCGGGACGCCCGCTAGCACAGATACGCAGTATTTT. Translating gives CASSTTGTPASTDTQYF.

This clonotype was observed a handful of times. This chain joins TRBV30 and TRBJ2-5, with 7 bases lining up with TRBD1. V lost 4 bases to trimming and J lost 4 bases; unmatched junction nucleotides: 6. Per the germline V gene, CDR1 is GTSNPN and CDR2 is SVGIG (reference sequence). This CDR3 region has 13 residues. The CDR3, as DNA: TGTGCCTGGAAAGGAACAGGGGCAGAGACCCAGTACTTC. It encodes CAWKGTGAETQYF.

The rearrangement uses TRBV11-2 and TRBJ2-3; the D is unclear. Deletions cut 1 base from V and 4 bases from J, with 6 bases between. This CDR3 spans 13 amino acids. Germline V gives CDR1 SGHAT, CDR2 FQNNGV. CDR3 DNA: TGTGCCAGCAGCTTAGGACTCTCAGATACGCAGTATTTT. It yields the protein CASSLGLSDTQYF.